These 23 T cell receptor beta chains originate from one sample sequenced in a study of blood T cell repertoires in COVID-19. Profiling relied on immunoSEQ multiplex PCR, and the TCRdb table lists in-frame clones only, not all of them. The sample carries nearly 250,000 clones, roughly 86% recorded once. Material: peripheral blood. These TCRs come from a woman aged 55-75 years who had recovered from COVID-19.

The chain combines TRBV28 with TRBJ2-3; 11 bases map to TRBD2. Per germline, CDR1 MDHEN and CDR2 SYDVKM. The V segment lost 0 bases and the J segment 0 bases; nucleotides outside the gene matches: 2. CDR3 length: 17 amino acids. CDR3 nucleotide sequence: TGTGCCAGCAGTTTATGGACTAGCGGGGTTAGCACAGATACGCAGTATTTT. Residues: CASSLWTSGVSTDTQYF.

The J gene is TRBJ2-7, the V gene TRBV11-1; D not resolved. Per the germline V gene, CDR1 is SGHAT and CDR2 is FQDESV (reference sequence). The ends were cut back, 7 bases at V and 3 bases at J, with 10 bases in the middle. The CDR3 loop spans 12 amino acids. CDR3 sequence reads: CASTNSYYEQYF. CDR3 sequence (DNA): TGTGCCAGCACAAATTCCTACTACGAGCAGTACTTC. The full variable domain, with the rest looked up from reference TRBV11-1 and TRBJ2-7, is EAEVAQSPRYKITEKSQAVAFWCDPISGHATLYWYRQILGQGPELLVQFQDESVVDDSQLPKDRFSAERLKGVDSTLKIQPAELGDSAMYLCASTNSYYEQYFGPGTRLTVT.

This chain connects TRBV18 to TRBJ2-5; TRBD1 aligns across 12 bases. Trimming at V came to 2 bases and at J to 5 bases, leaving 3 bases not matched to a gene. The V gene's germline CDR1 is KGHSH and CDR2 LQKENI. CDR3 length: 15 amino acids. The CDR3 protein is CASSPGTGGEETQYF. CDR3 DNA sequence: TGTGCCAGCTCACCAGGGACAGGGGGCGAGGAGACCCAGTACTTC.

The chain combines TRBV6-6 with TRBJ1-2; D is unclear. The CDR3 contains 12 residues. The germline V gene has CDR1 MNHNY and CDR2 SVGAGI (reference sequence). V lost 11 bases and J lost 2, with 12 bases in between. In DNA, the CDR3 is TGTGCCCACAGAGACGGAAACTATGGCTACACCTTC. It encodes CAHRDGNYGYTF.

The chain joins TRBV5-1 to TRBJ1-2; D unclear. There are 15 residues in the CDR3. V lost 2 bases to trimming and J lost 4 bases, with 15 bases between them. In germline, CDR1 is SGHRS, CDR2 YFSETQ. The DNA for the CDR3 is TGCGCCAGCAGCTTCACAGCCCAGGTGGGCTATGGCTACACCTTC. This translates into CASSFTAQVGYGYTF.

The CDR3 sequence is CASRRTGGSYEQYF. In DNA, the CDR3 is TGTGCCAGTAGAAGGACAGGGGGCTCCTACGAGCAGTACTTC. The V and J genes are TRBV19 and TRBJ2-7, with 10 bases fitting TRBD1. This CDR3 contains 14 residues. The trim removed 6 bases at V and 0 bases at J, leaving 2 bases unmatched. Germline-derived CDR1 and CDR2 are LNHDA and SQIVND (reference sequence).

The chain links TRBV4-2 to TRBJ1-5; possible D gene TRBD1, 5 bases. CDR3 size: 16 residues. Germline assignment: CDR1 LGHNA and CDR2 YNFKEQ. V shed 1 base and J shed 1 base, with 11 bases lying between them. For the CDR3, the DNA is TGTGCCAGCAGCCAAGTGGGCGGGGGGAGCAATCAGCCCCAGCATTTT. Amino acids: CASSQVGGGSNQPQHF.

The chain joins TRBV5-8 to TRBJ2-2; D is unresolved. The CDR3 has 14 residues. Per the germline V gene, CDR1 is SGHTS and CDR2 is YDEGEE. Trimming cost V 0 bases and J 4 bases, with 7 bases left between them. In DNA, the CDR3 is TGTGCCAGCAGCTTGGACAGCCCCACCGGGGAGCTGTTTTTT. Translating it yields CASSLDSPTGELFF.

The chain joins TRBV10-3 to TRBJ1-6; D call uncertain. The CDR3 loop spans 15 amino acids. Looked up from germline, CDR1 is ENHRY and CDR2 is SYGVKD. Trimming pared 2 bases from V and 8 bases from J, leaving 13 bases between. For the CDR3, the DNA is TGTGCCATCAGTGAGCTAGGAGGTGGCGATTCACCCCTCCACTTT. It is translated as CAISELGGGDSPLHF.

The V and J genes are TRBV4-3 and TRBJ2-7; D may be TRBD2 (6 bases). Germline assignment: CDR1 LGHNA and CDR2 YSLEER. CDR3 size: 14 residues. V gave up 4 bases and J gave up 6 bases, with 16 bases separating them. CDR3: CASSPRTLGGEQYF. The CDR3 DNA is TGCGCCAGCAGCCCTAGGACTCTGGGGGGCGAGCAGTACTTC.

Only one count was recorded for this clone. The chain links TRBV20-1 to TRBJ1-1, with TRBD1 matching over 8 bases. V was clipped by 3 bases and J by 0 bases; unmatched bases: 6. CDR3 size: 15 residues. Per the germline V gene, CDR1 is DFQATT and CDR2 is SNEGSKA (reference sequence). DNA for the CDR3: TGCAGTGCTAGTTGGACAGGGACCATGAACACTGAAGCTTTCTTT. It is translated as CSASWTGTMNTEAFF.

V is TRBV18 and J is TRBJ1-1; the D is unclear. The germline V gene encodes CDR1 KGHSH and CDR2 LQKENI. CDR3 length: 13 residues. Between the trimmed V and J ends, which lost 1 base and 1 base, there was a span of 4 bases. CDR3 amino acids: CASSPLQNTEAFF. In nucleotides, the CDR3 is TGTGCCAGCTCACCACTTCAGAACACTGAAGCTTTCTTT.

The chain couples TRBV5-1 to TRBJ1-1; no clear D. This CDR3 spans 15 amino acids. Germline V gene data show CDR1 as SGHRS and CDR2 as YFSETQ. V lost 5 bases and J 1 base, leaving 15 bases between the germline ends. CDR3 sequence: CASRSRGRRNTEAFF. Written as DNA, the CDR3 is TGCGCCAGCAGGTCGAGAGGGAGGCGGAACACTGAAGCTTTCTTT. The whole variable domain, remainder taken from reference TRBV5-1 and TRBJ1-1, is KAGVTQTPRYLIKTRGQQVTLSCSPISGHRSVSWYQQTPGQGLQFLFEYFSETQRNKGNFPGRFSGRQFSNSRSEMNVSTLELGDSALYLCASRSRGRRNTEAFFGQGTRLTVV.

The CDR3 protein is CAISERGTEDEKLFF. The CDR3 nucleotides are TGTGCCATCAGTGAGAGGGGGACGGAGGACGAAAAACTGTTTTTT. The chain employs TRBV10-3 and TRBJ1-4; D is possibly TRBD1 (6 bases). CDR1 and CDR2 (germline): ENHRY, SYGVKD. The V and J ends lost 2 bases and 8 bases respectively, with 15 bases between them. The CDR3 spans 15 residues.

The V and J genes are TRBV7-2 and TRBJ2-2; 9 bases line up with TRBD1. Germline values: CDR1 SGHTA, CDR2 FQGNSA. CDR3 length: 15 amino acids. Trimming took 1 base from V and 3 from J; bases not matched to a gene: 0. Here the CDR3 DNA reads TGTGCCAGCAGCTTAGGACAGGGGGACACCGGGGAGCTGTTTTTT. Encoded protein: CASSLGQGDTGELFF.

V is TRBV5-4 and J is TRBJ2-2, with D unresolved. CDR1 and CDR2 from the germline V gene are SGHNT and YYREEE (reference sequence). Trimming removed 2 bases from V and 5 bases from J, with 7 bases in between. The CDR3 extends over 13 amino acids. The CDR3 protein is CASSLTSTGELFF. The CDR3, as DNA: TGTGCCAGCAGCTTAACTTCAACCGGGGAGCTGTTTTTT.

Points on this clone: The junction shows a germline mismatch at one end, possibly a read error. The chain recombines TRBV7-9 with TRBJ2-2, with D maybe TRBD2 (6 bases). Looked up from germline, CDR1 is SEHNR and CDR2 is FQNEAQ (reference sequence). This CDR3 comprises 12 residues. The CDR3 sequence is CSSGVGGGELFF. DNA of the CDR3: TGCTCAAGCGGCGTCGGGGGCGGGGAGCTGTTTTTT.

This chain uses TRBV6-5 with TRBJ1-5, with TRBD1 identical over 9 bases. V lost 4 bases, J lost 5 bases, and 9 bases stayed unmatched. CDR3 length: 16 amino acids. Germline V CDR1 and CDR2: MNHEY, SVGAGI. The CDR3 region is CASSLSFTGGDQPQHF. The CDR3 DNA is TGTGCCAGCAGTTTGTCTTTTACAGGGGGCGATCAGCCCCAGCATTTT.

The V call is TRBV5-1, the J call TRBJ1-1; 8 nucleotides line up with TRBD1. The CDR3 runs to 14 residues. Germline V gene data show CDR1 as SGHRS and CDR2 as YFSETQ. Trimming took 4 bases from V and 2 from J; bases not matched to a gene: 4. CDR3 amino acids: CASSPGQGNTEAFF. CDR3 in DNA: TGCGCCAGCAGCCCAGGACAGGGTAACACTGAAGCTTTCTTT.

Only one count was recorded for this clone. A junction end diverges from the germline sequence, so it may reflect a read error. This rearrangement joins TRBV5-1 to TRBJ2-5, with 10 bases fitting TRBD2. The CDR3 totals 15 residues. CDR1 and CDR2 (germline): SGHRS, YFSETQ. The CDR3 DNA follows: TGCGCCAGCAGCTTGGCAGCGGGGGGGCAAGGGACCCAGTACTTC. It is translated as CASSLAAGGQGTQYF.

This chain joins TRBV27 and TRBJ2-7; 8 bases fit TRBD1. The CDR3 loop spans 12 amino acids. Germline V gives CDR1 MNHEY, CDR2 SMNVEV (reference sequence). With 5 bases clipped from V and 4 bases from J, the junction kept 1 base outside the gene matches. Here the CDR3 DNA reads TGTGCCAGCAGTACAGGGGGATACGAGCAGTACTTC. It is translated as CASSTGGYEQYF.

J is TRBJ1-4 and V is TRBV18, with D unresolved. The germline V gene has CDR1 KGHSH and CDR2 LQKENI. Trimming left V 3 bases short and J 1 base short, with 9 bases between. This CDR3 is 15 amino acids long. The CDR3 sequence is CASSPYPGTNEKLFF. For the CDR3, the DNA is TGTGCCAGCTCACCCTATCCTGGAACTAATGAAAAACTGTTTTTT.

This sequence joins TRBV21-1 and TRBJ2-7; whether TRBD2, the table's D call, matches the DNA was not checked. TRBV21-1 is noted as a pseudogene. This CDR3 spans 14 amino acids. CDR3 loop: CASLIRDLIYEQYF. CDR3 nucleotides: TGTGCCAGCCTCATCCGGGACTTGATTTACGAGCAGTACTTC.